What follows are 28 T cell receptor beta chains derived from one specimen sequenced in a study of T cells in Graves' hyperthyroidism and ophthalmopathy. RNA transcripts gave rise to amplified TCR beta CDR3 regions. The HTBI primer set drove a first-round RT-PCR of the TCR CDR3. In TCRdb, the multiplex PCR reads were re-called with MiXCR into one record per CDR3 protein. The repertoire holds a few hundred thousand distinct CDR3 sequences, with about 21% as singletons. Sequencing was performed on blood. All receptors derive from a woman in her forties or fifties with Graves' hyperthyroidism.

The chain combines TRBV29-1 with TRBJ1-2, with D tentatively TRBD1 (6 bases). Trimming removed 4 bases from V and 4 bases from J, with 10 bases in between. The length of the CDR3 is 12 residues. In germline, CDR1 is SQVTM, CDR2 ANQGSEA. The CDR3 is CSVVQGSYGYTF. The CDR3 nucleotides are TGCAGCGTTGTTCAGGGGTCCTATGGCTACACCTTC.

This clonotype was seen many times. The chain is built from TRBV10-3 and TRBJ2-3; possibly TRBD2 for D (7 bases). Looked up from germline, CDR1 is ENHRY and CDR2 is SYGVKD. The germline V and J ends were trimmed by 6 bases and 1 base, with 14 bases remaining between them. This CDR3 comprises 15 residues. CDR3 in DNA: TGTGCCATCAGCGAGGGGGGGCGCGGCACAGATACGCAGTATTTT. As protein: CAISEGGRGTDTQYF.

The chain uses TRBV19 and TRBJ2-1, with TRBD2 matching over 12 bases. J lost 2 bases, V lost 5 bases, and 7 bases had no gene match. Germline CDR1 reads LNHDA; CDR2 reads SQIVND (reference sequence). The CDR3 consists of 17 residues. CDR3 sequence reads: CASSDSGLAGAYNEQFF. Here the CDR3 DNA reads TGTGCCAGTAGTGATTCGGGACTAGCGGGCGCCTACAATGAGCAGTTCTTC.

This clonotype was found many times. The V call is TRBV2, the J call TRBJ1-2; 9 positions match TRBD1. Germline V lookup: CDR1 SNHLY, CDR2 FYNNEI. The CDR3 covers 16 residues. V lost 6 bases and J lost 0; bases outside the gene matches: 8. The CDR3 DNA is TGTGCCAGCAGCGAACCACAGGGGGCCTCTAACTATGGCTACACCTTC. Translation: CASSEPQGASNYGYTF.

This CDR3 reads CASSGTGGSGNTIYF. The CDR3 DNA reads TGTGCCAGCAGTGGGACAGGGGGCTCTGGAAACACCATATATTTT. This rearrangement joins TRBV2 to TRBJ1-3; TRBD1 matches at 10 bases. With 4 bases clipped from V and 0 bases from J, the junction kept 0 bases outside the gene matches. This CDR3 is built from 15 residues. Looked up from germline, CDR1 is SNHLY and CDR2 is FYNNEI.

This clonotype was picked up a small number of times. The chain carries TRBV5-5 and TRBJ2-5, with D tentatively TRBD1 or TRBD2 (5 bases each). Germline values: CDR1 SGHKS, CDR2 YYEKEE (reference sequence). This CDR3 is built from 13 residues. V lost 4 bases and J 9 bases, leaving 16 bases between the germline ends. The CDR3 loop reads CASSDWARGAQYF. CDR3 bases: TGTGCCAGCAGCGACTGGGCCCGAGGGGCCCAGTACTTC. The complete variable domain, with remaining parts taken from reference TRBV5-5 and TRBJ2-5, reads DAGVTQSPTHLIKTRGQQVTLRCSPISGHKSVSWYQQVLGQGPQFIFQYYEKEERGRGNFPDRFSARQFPNYSSELNVNALLLGDSALYLCASSDWARGAQYFGPGTRLLVL.

The genes are TRBV12-3 or TRBV12-4 and TRBJ1-3; D call uncertain. The CDR3 runs 16 residues. The germline V and J ends were trimmed by 1 base and 4 bases, with 14 bases remaining between them. In DNA, the CDR3 is TGTGCCAGCAGTTTAGTCGCCAGTCTCCTGGGAAACACCATATATTTT. Translation: CASSLVASLLGNTIYF.

This clonotype was observed many times. The chain has TRBV6-2 or TRBV6-3 and TRBJ2-1; 7 positions agree with TRBD2. CDR1 MNHEY and CDR2 SVGEGT come from the germline V gene. The CDR3 length is 16 residues. Trimming took 2 bases from V and 5 from J; bases not matched to a gene: 9. DNA for the CDR3: TGTGCCAGCAGTTACCGGGCTAGCGGATCGAACAATGAGCAGTTCTTC. Its translation: CASSYRASGSNNEQFF.

There are many counts of this clonotype. The CDR3 nucleotides read TGCGCCAGCAGCTTAACAGGGGGAAGGAACACTGAAGCTTTCTTT. Amino acids: CASSLTGGRNTEAFF. The genes are TRBV5-1 and TRBJ1-1; 8 nucleotides match TRBD1. Per germline, CDR1 SGHRS and CDR2 YFSETQ. The V segment lost 2 bases and the J segment 1 base; nucleotides outside the gene matches: 4. The CDR3 has 15 amino acids.

The chain is built from TRBV20-1 and TRBJ2-5; 13 bases fit TRBD2. V lost 3 bases to trimming and J lost 3 bases; unmatched junction nucleotides: 4. The CDR3 has 15 residues. Germline CDR1 is DFQATT and CDR2 is SNEGSKA (reference sequence). The CDR3 coding sequence is TGCAGTGCTAGTTCCGGGACTAGCGGGAAAGAGACCCAGTACTTC. This translates into CSASSGTSGKETQYF.

Comments on this clonotype: This may arise from a read error, as a much more abundant clone is one base away. The chain is built from TRBV5-1 and TRBJ1-2, with D possibly TRBD1 on 5 matching bases. Germline V CDR1 and CDR2: SGHRS, YFSETQ. V dropped 4 bases and J dropped 10 bases, with 17 bases sitting between them. CDR3 size: 13 residues. CDR3 loop: CASSPRGPRAYTF. CDR3 coding DNA: TGCGCCAGCAGCCCTCGGGGCCCTCGGGCCTACACCTTC.

The chain recombines TRBV7-6 with TRBJ2-5, with a possible D match to TRBD1 (6 bases). V gave up 5 bases and J gave up 5 bases, with 12 bases separating them. Germline V gene data show CDR1 as SGHVS and CDR2 as FNYEAQ. The CDR3 is 13 residues long. The CDR3 sequence: CASSIGQFETQYF. CDR3 DNA sequence: TGTGCCAGCAGCATAGGACAGTTTGAGACCCAGTACTTC.

This clonotype was found many times. The gene calls are TRBV5-1 and TRBJ2-7, with D possibly being TRBD2 (5 bases). V lost 0 bases and J 7 bases, leaving 14 bases between the germline ends. The CDR3 contains 14 residues. Per the germline V gene, CDR1 is SGHRS and CDR2 is YFSETQ. The CDR3 spells CASSLAVGSGEQYF. CDR3 nucleotides: TGCGCCAGCAGCTTGGCCGTTGGCTCGGGGGAGCAGTACTTC.

DNA for the CDR3: TGTGCCAGCAGGGATTCCCGGGGGGGGGGGGAGCTGTTTTTT. It encodes CASRDSRGGGELFF. The rearrangement links TRBV2 to TRBJ2-2; 8 nucleotides align to TRBD2. CDR3 length equals 14 residues. V shed 6 bases and J 8 bases; nucleotides not matched to a gene: 8. Germline loops: CDR1 SNHLY, CDR2 FYNNEI.

The rearrangement uses TRBV12-3 or TRBV12-4 and TRBJ2-3; tentatively, D is TRBD2 (6 bases). The CDR3 consists of 15 residues. V lost 5 bases and J 1 base, leaving 13 bases between the germline ends. The CDR3 coding sequence is TGTGCCAGCAGTCTCGCTAGCGACGGCACAGATACGCAGTATTTT. It yields the protein CASSLASDGTDTQYF.

This clonotype was picked up many times. The chain has TRBV29-1 and TRBJ2-5; perhaps TRBD1 as D (5 bases). CDR3 length equals 15 residues. CDR1 SQVTM and CDR2 ANQGSEA come from the germline V gene. Trimming shortened V by 7 bases and J by 2 bases, and 20 bases separated the two germline ends. CDR3 sequence (DNA): TGCAGCGGGTGGATGCAGGGCCTCGGACAAGAGACCCAGTACTTC. This encodes CSGWMQGLGQETQYF.

The chain couples TRBV7-2 to TRBJ2-1; D remains ambiguous. Per germline, CDR1 SGHTA and CDR2 FQGNSA. The germline V and J ends were trimmed by 2 bases and 3 bases, with 8 bases remaining between them. The CDR3 totals 14 residues. The CDR3 nucleotides read TGTGCCAGCAGCTTAATTCTTCTCTACAATGAGCAGTTCTTC. It encodes CASSLILLYNEQFF.

This clonotype was counted at least ten times. This chain joins TRBV11-3 and TRBJ2-5; possible D gene TRBD2, 6 bases. V was shortened by 5 bases and J by 5 bases, with 18 bases between the two germline ends. Germline values: CDR1 SGHNT, CDR2 YENEEA. There are 15 residues in the CDR3. CDR3 DNA sequence: TGTGCCAGCAGCGCCCGGGGCGGCCGGGAGGAGACCCAGTACTTC. It is translated as CASSARGGREETQYF.

In this sample, this clonotype turned up many times. CDR3 DNA sequence: TGTGCCAGCAGTGAAGCACAGTACTATGGCTACACCTTC. Encoded protein: CASSEAQYYGYTF. V is TRBV6-1 and J is TRBJ1-2, with D hard to call. The CDR3 runs 13 residues. Germline CDR1 MNHNS, CDR2 SASEGT. V lost 0 bases to trimming and J lost 3 bases, with 5 bases between them.

This clonotype was observed many times. CDR3 amino acids: CASSRRTSGNNEQFF. The CDR3 bases are TGTGCCAGCAGCAGGCGGACTAGCGGGAACAATGAGCAGTTCTTC. The chain couples TRBV11-3 to TRBJ2-1; 12 bases are shared with TRBD2. This CDR3 has 15 residues. Trimming removed 5 bases from V and 5 bases from J; junction bases left unmatched: 4. Germline CDR1 reads SGHNT; CDR2 reads YENEEA.

This clonotype occurred many times. This CDR3 is CASSLHDRVGTGELFF. DNA of the CDR3: TGTGCCAGCAGTTTACACGACAGGGTCGGCACCGGGGAGCTGTTTTTT. The rearrangement joins TRBV28 to TRBJ2-2, with TRBD1 identical over 7 bases. CDR1 and CDR2 from the germline V gene are MDHEN and SYDVKM. J lost 4 bases, V lost 2 bases, and 7 bases had no gene match. The CDR3 has 16 residues.

This clonotype has a handful of counts. The rearrangement links TRBV24-1 to TRBJ1-5, with TRBD1 identical over 10 bases. V lost 3 bases to trimming and J lost 6 bases; unmatched junction nucleotides: 7. Germline loops: CDR1 KGHDR, CDR2 SFDVKD. CDR3 length: 16 residues. The DNA of the CDR3 is TGTGCCACCAGTGATCCCGGACAGGGGGGAACTCAGCCCCAGCATTTT. Its translation is CATSDPGQGGTQPQHF.

This clonotype turned up a few times. One end of the junction is discordant with germline, which a read error may explain. V gene TRBV15 combines with J gene TRBJ2-6; tentatively, D is TRBD1 (5 bases). CDR3 length: 17 residues. Germline V gives CDR1 LNHNV, CDR2 YYDKDF (reference sequence). CDR3 amino acids: CATSSSTGRSGADVLTF. Here the CDR3 DNA reads TGTGCCACCAGCAGTTCAACAGGTCGCTCTGGGGCCGACGTCCTGACTTTC.

This clonotype was detected a few times. J is TRBJ2-7 and V is TRBV7-8; possible D gene TRBD2, 6 bases. The CDR3 length is 17 residues. The germline gives CDR1 SGHVS, CDR2 FQNEAQ. V was clipped by 3 bases and J by 0 bases, with 18 bases between them. CDR3 DNA sequence: TGTGCCAGCAGCTTTCAAGGGACTTTACCCTTCTCCTACGAGCAGTACTTC. Translation: CASSFQGTLPFSYEQYF.

This clonotype was counted between two and nine times. This chain uses TRBV12-3 or TRBV12-4 with TRBJ2-5; TRBD1 is a possible D gene (6 bases). The CDR3 loop spans 13 amino acids. Deletions cut 5 bases from V and 4 bases from J, with 11 bases between. This CDR3 is CASSPPTGETQYF. CDR3 DNA sequence: TGTGCCAGCAGTCCCCCGACAGGAGAGACCCAGTACTTC.

This clonotype was counted ten times or more. The chain carries TRBV11-2 and TRBJ2-1; TRBD2 might be the D (5 bases). Trimming left V 6 bases short and J 5 bases short, with 8 bases between. The length of the CDR3 is 12 residues. Germline V gene lookup returns CDR1 SGHAT and CDR2 FQNNGV. This CDR3 reads CASRRVDNEQFF. CDR3 DNA sequence: TGTGCCAGCAGGAGGGTAGACAATGAGCAGTTCTTC.

Ten or more counts support this clonotype. The chain uses TRBV20-1 and TRBJ2-5; maybe TRBD1 (5 bases). Trimming shortened V by 2 bases and J by 1 base, and 5 bases separated the two germline ends. The CDR3 sequence is 12 residues long. Germline V lookup: CDR1 DFQATT, CDR2 SNEGSKA (reference sequence). CDR3 region: CSARQGQETQYF. Written as DNA, the CDR3 is TGCAGTGCTAGACAGGGCCAAGAGACCCAGTACTTC.

This clonotype has ten or more counts. The V and J genes are TRBV28 and TRBJ2-7, with TRBD1 matching 12 bases. The CDR3 loop spans 16 amino acids. Per the germline V gene, CDR1 is MDHEN and CDR2 is SYDVKM. Trimming at V came to 5 bases and at J to 7 bases, leaving 12 bases not matched to a gene. The CDR3 nucleotides are TGTGCCAGCAGTCGCCCCAGGGGACAGGGGGCAAATGAGCAGTACTTC. Translating gives CASSRPRGQGANEQYF.